What follows are 30 T cell receptor beta chains derived from one specimen sequenced in a study of blood T cells in healthy people across ages. A J-beta primer mix and a sample-barcoded 5' primer were used in a second PCR of about 7 to 12 cycles. From the 5' RACE reads, TCRdb called clonotypes with MiXCR, one entry per CDR3 protein. The data show over 500,000 distinct CDR3 sequences, with approximately 52% seen just once and about 13% held by the top ten. What was sequenced was blood. These receptor sequences come from a woman aged 80 or over in good health.

In this sample, this clonotype turned up once. The rearrangement uses TRBV27 and TRBJ1-2; D possibly corresponds to TRBD1 (6 bases). Trimming took 7 bases from V and 4 from J, leaving 19 bases between them. The CDR3 spans 15 residues. Per germline, CDR1 MNHEY and CDR2 SMNVEV (reference sequence). The CDR3 loop reads CASTSGDPRGYGYTF. CDR3 in DNA: TGTGCCAGCACATCCGGGGACCCCAGGGGCTATGGCTACACCTTC.

The chain links TRBV25-1 to TRBJ2-4; D not certain. Germline V lookup: CDR1 MGHDK, CDR2 SYGVNS. Trimming pared 8 bases from V and 13 bases from J, leaving 21 bases between. The CDR3 spans 13 residues. This CDR3 reads CASGPPGSRIQYF. The CDR3 region has the DNA TGTGCCAGCGGACCCCCCGGCAGCCGAATCCAGTACTTC.

This chain links TRBV4-3 with TRBJ2-1, with 14 positions matching TRBD2. The CDR3 totals 15 residues. After removal of 1 base from V and 11 bases from J, the junction contained 4 bases not matched to a gene. The germline CDR1 and CDR2 sequences are LGHNA and YSLEER. This chain's CDR3 is CASSQAGLAGDQQFF. The CDR3, as DNA: TGCGCCAGCAGCCAAGCGGGACTAGCGGGGGACCAGCAGTTCTTC.

This clonotype was counted at least ten times. The chain employs TRBV27 and TRBJ2-1; no firm D call. Germline CDR1 is MNHEY and CDR2 is SMNVEV (reference sequence). The V end was cut by 5 bases, the J end by 9 bases, with 11 bases between. The CDR3 spans 12 residues. This CDR3 reads CASSDARSEQFF. The CDR3 bases are TGTGCCAGCAGTGACGCTAGATCTGAGCAGTTCTTC.

The rearrangement uses TRBV28 and TRBJ2-1; TRBD2 aligns across 8 bases. This CDR3 region has 14 residues. Losses at the gene ends were 6 bases for V and 5 bases for J; bases not matched to a gene: 6. Germline lookup yields CDR1 MDHEN and CDR2 SYDVKM. The DNA for the CDR3 is TGTGCCAGCAGGACGGGAGGGCTCAACAATGAGCAGTTCTTC. Its translation: CASRTGGLNNEQFF.

V gene TRBV7-3 combines with J gene TRBJ2-5, with 12 bases fitting TRBD1. The CDR3 covers 15 residues. Per germline, CDR1 SGHTA and CDR2 FQGTGA. Trimming removed 5 bases from V and 5 bases from J; junction bases left unmatched: 6. The CDR3 spells CASSTGTGGVETQYF. DNA for the CDR3: TGTGCCAGCAGCACCGGGACAGGGGGCGTTGAGACCCAGTACTTC.

The V and J genes are TRBV20-1 and TRBJ2-1; 11 nucleotides agree with TRBD2. V trimming: 5 bases; J trimming: 5 bases; junction bases outside the gene matches: 5. Looked up from germline, CDR1 is DFQATT and CDR2 is SNEGSKA (reference sequence). The CDR3 has 14 residues. DNA for the CDR3: TGCAGTGCTTTAACTAGCGGGGGTCACAATGAGCAGTTCTTC. It is translated as CSALTSGGHNEQFF.

This clonotype appeared once. The V call is TRBV18, the J call TRBJ1-2; D is possibly TRBD1 (5 bases). Germline CDR1 and CDR2: KGHSH and LQKENI. The CDR3 consists of 14 residues. Deletions cut 3 bases from V and 1 base from J, with 9 bases between. CDR3 bases: TGTGCCAGCTCACCCGTGGGGCTTAACTATGGCTACACCTTC. This sequence encodes CASSPVGLNYGYTF. The full variable domain, its missing parts supplied by reference TRBV18 and TRBJ1-2, is NAGVMQNPRHLVRRRGQEARLRCSPMKGHSHVYWYRQLPEEGLKFMVYLQKENIIDESGMPKERFSAEFPKEGPSILRIQQVVRGDSAAYFCASSPVGLNYGYTFGSGTRLTVV.

The sample holds a few counts of this clonotype. V and J are TRBV7-9 and TRBJ1-4, with 8 bases that match TRBD1. CDR3 length equals 15 residues. CDR1 SEHNR and CDR2 FQNEAQ come from the germline V gene (reference sequence). V shed 5 bases and J 3 bases; nucleotides not matched to a gene: 5. CDR3 nucleotide sequence: TGTGCCAGCAGCCAGAACAGGGGGTCTAATGAAAAACTGTTTTTT. Translating gives CASSQNRGSNEKLFF.

V and J are TRBV6-1 and TRBJ2-7; 7 positions match TRBD2. The length of the CDR3 is 18 residues. The germline V gene encodes CDR1 MNHNS and CDR2 SASEGT. V trimming: 2 bases; J trimming: 2 bases; junction bases outside the gene matches: 15. The CDR3 coding sequence is TGTGCCAGCAGTGAATCTTTGTCGAGGTCTAGCGGAACCTACGAGCAGTACTTC. Amino acids: CASSESLSRSSGTYEQYF.

J is TRBJ1-1 and V is TRBV12-3 or TRBV12-4; 7 nucleotides line up with TRBD1. Trimming at V came to 2 bases and at J to 6 bases, leaving 9 bases not matched to a gene. CDR3 length equals 15 residues. CDR3 loop: CASSLNSAGGSEAFF. Here the CDR3 DNA reads TGTGCCAGCAGTTTAAACTCGGCAGGGGGTTCTGAAGCTTTCTTT.

As regards this clonotype: A much larger clone lies a single base off, so this may be a read error. The rearrangement links TRBV3-1 to TRBJ1-5; a possible D gene is TRBD1 (5 bases). Germline CDR1 is LGHDT and CDR2 is YNNKEL (reference sequence). With 8 bases removed from V and 1 base from J, the gap between germline ends came to 15 bases. The CDR3 extends over 15 amino acids. CDR3 in amino acids: CASGRSRGSNQPQHF. The CDR3 DNA sequence: TGTGCCAGCGGCCGTTCCCGGGGGAGCAATCAGCCCCAGCATTTT.

The chain joins TRBV10-1 to TRBJ1-2, with D possibly matching TRBD1 (5 bases). The V end was cut by 4 bases, the J end by 3 bases, with 12 bases between. Germline CDR1 is WNHNN and CDR2 is SYGVQD (reference sequence). The CDR3 length is 14 residues. CDR3 nucleotide sequence: TGCGCCAGCAGTGCCGGGACGGATTACTATGGCTACACCTTC. Translated, it gives CASSAGTDYYGYTF.

The V gene is TRBV29-1, the J gene TRBJ2-5; perhaps TRBD1 as D (6 bases). Per the germline V gene, CDR1 is SQVTM and CDR2 is ANQGSEA. This CDR3 has 13 residues. Trimming pared 6 bases from V and 4 bases from J, leaving 15 bases between. The CDR3 DNA follows: TGCAGCGTCCCGGGGCTAGGGGGAGAGACCCAGTACTTC. Its translation: CSVPGLGGETQYF.

The J gene is TRBJ2-3, the V gene TRBV11-3; 8 positions agree with TRBD1. The CDR3 extends over 15 amino acids. After removal of 2 bases from V and 9 bases from J, the junction contained 10 bases not matched to a gene. Germline assignment: CDR1 SGHNT and CDR2 YENEEA. The CDR3 coding sequence is TGTGCCAGCAGCTTACAGATTGGACAGGGAGGCACGCAGTATTTT. Translating it yields CASSLQIGQGGTQYF. Full variable domain (outside the CDR3, taken from reference TRBV11-3 and TRBJ2-3): EAGVVQSPRYKIIEKKQPVAFWCNPISGHNTLYWYLQNLGQGPELLIRYENEEAVDDSQLPKDRFSAERLKGVDSTLKIQPAELGDSAVYLCASSLQIGQGGTQYFGPGTRLTVL.

Turning to this clonotype: It may be a read error: a sequence one base away is much more abundant. The V call is TRBV20-1, the J call TRBJ2-1; D call uncertain. The CDR3 is made up of 15 amino acids. Trimming took 7 bases from V and 5 from J, leaving 21 bases between them. Germline CDR1 is DFQATT and CDR2 is SNEGSKA (reference sequence). The CDR3 sequence is CSVRGTRGVDNEQFF. CDR3 DNA: TGCAGTGTCAGAGGTACACGAGGTGTGGACAATGAGCAGTTCTTC.

J is TRBJ2-3 and V is TRBV29-1; 7 bases are a match to TRBD2. This CDR3 has 14 residues. Per germline, CDR1 SQVTM and CDR2 ANQGSEA. V was clipped by 4 bases and J by 3 bases; unmatched bases: 7. CDR3 region: CSVGSGTKTDTQYF. The CDR3 coding sequence is TGCAGCGTTGGCTCAGGGACTAAAACAGATACGCAGTATTTT.

The chain recombines TRBV3-1 with TRBJ1-1, with D maybe TRBD1 (5 bases). This CDR3 has 15 residues. The V end was cut by 3 bases, the J end by 4 bases, with 15 bases between. Germline V gives CDR1 LGHDT, CDR2 YNNKEL (reference sequence). This CDR3 is CASSQAGTPGTEAFF. The CDR3 DNA reads TGTGCCAGCAGCCAGGCCGGGACGCCGGGCACTGAAGCTTTCTTT. Complete variable domain (other parts from reference TRBV3-1 and TRBJ1-1): DTAVSQTPKYLVTQMGNDKSIKCEQNLGHDTMYWYKQDSKKFLKIMFSYNNKELIINETVPNRFSPKSPDKAHLNLHINSLELGDSAVYFCASSQAGTPGTEAFFGQGTRLTVV.

Note on this clonotype: A read error is possible here, since a much larger clone lies one base away. The chain has TRBV7-3 and TRBJ2-1; D gene uncertain. The DNA matches TRBJ2-7 better at its end, which makes the J call doubtful. In germline, CDR1 is SGHTA, CDR2 FQGTGA. The CDR3 has 15 amino acids. The CDR3, as DNA: TGTTCCAGCAGCTTAGGGTCCTCTTCCTACAATGAGCAGTACTTC. Translation: CSSSLGSSSYNEQYF.

This clonotype came up many times. The chain links TRBV4-2 to TRBJ2-1, with D possibly called TRBD1 or TRBD2 (5 bases each). This CDR3 has 18 residues. Germline V gene lookup returns CDR1 LGHNA and CDR2 YNFKEQ. Trimming removed 3 bases from V and 0 bases from J, with 18 bases in between. The CDR3 reads CASSQELLRDPSYNEQFF. The CDR3 DNA follows: TGTGCCAGCAGCCAGGAACTCCTCCGGGACCCCTCCTACAATGAGCAGTTCTTC.

In its sample, this clonotype was seen many times. V and J are TRBV25-1 and TRBJ2-6; D remains unclear. The CDR3 loop spans 14 amino acids. The V gene lost 3 bases and the J gene lost 0 bases, with 3 bases spanning the gap. Germline CDR1 reads MGHDK; CDR2 reads SYGVNS. The DNA for the CDR3 is TGTGCCAGCAGTGACGTCTCTGGGGCCAACGTCCTGACTTTC. It codes for CASSDVSGANVLTF.

At least ten counts were recorded for this clonotype. CDR3 sequence reads: CASRTRESTDTQYF. In nucleotides, the CDR3 is TGTGCCAGCAGAACAAGGGAAAGCACAGATACGCAGTATTTT. This sequence joins TRBV12-3 or TRBV12-4 and TRBJ2-3, with D unresolved. Deletions cut 6 bases from V and 0 bases from J, with 10 bases between. The CDR3 runs to 14 residues.

As concerns this clonotype: At one end the junction does not follow the germline gene, possibly because of a read error. V is TRBV11-2 and J is TRBJ2-1; D gene unclear. The CDR3 is 13 residues long. The germline V gene has CDR1 SGHAT and CDR2 FQNNGV. In DNA form, the CDR3 reads TGTGTCAGCAGCTTAGTTCAGCGCAATGAGCAGTTCTTC. Translating it yields CVSSLVQRNEQFF. Together with reference TRBV11-2 and TRBJ2-1, the CDR3 gives the full variable domain: EAGVAQSPRYKIIEKRQSVAFWCNPISGHATLYWYQQILGQGPKLLIQFQNNGVVDDSQLPKDRFSAERLKGVDSTLKIQPAKLEDSAVYLCVSSLVQRNEQFFGPGTRLTVL.

J is TRBJ2-5 and V is TRBV29-1; the D is unclear. Matching the DNA end better, TRBJ2-7 makes the J call doubtful. The CDR3 loop spans 12 amino acids. Germline V gene sequence: CDR1 SQVTM, CDR2 ANQGSEA. In nucleotides, the CDR3 is TGCAGCGTAGTGATCGATCCCTACGAGCAGTACTTC. This gives the protein CSVVIDPYEQYF.

This clonotype came up a few times. J is TRBJ2-3 and V is TRBV5-1; the match to TRBD2 covers 13 bases. This CDR3 is 15 amino acids long. Trimming removed 4 bases from V and 3 bases from J; junction bases left unmatched: 2. The germline gives CDR1 SGHRS, CDR2 YFSETQ. CDR3 bases: TGCGCCAGCAGCAGGGGACTAGCGGGAACAGATACGCAGTATTTT. Residues: CASSRGLAGTDTQYF.

The genes are TRBV2 and TRBJ2-7, with TRBD2 as a possible D gene (5 bases). The V gene lost 8 bases and the J gene lost 5 bases, with 16 bases spanning the gap. Germline loops: CDR1 SNHLY, CDR2 FYNNEI. The CDR3 is made up of 13 amino acids. CDR3 in amino acids: CASYAGLSHEQYF. CDR3 DNA: TGTGCCAGCTATGCCGGACTTAGCCACGAGCAGTACTTC.

The table lists this clonotype with many counts. V usage is TRBV12-3 or TRBV12-4 and J usage is TRBJ2-3; weak D call: TRBD2 (5 bases). This CDR3 is built from 15 residues. The V end was cut by 2 bases, the J end by 6 bases, with 15 bases between. This CDR3 is CASSLSSAPADTQYF. The CDR3 nucleotides read TGTGCCAGCAGTTTAAGTAGCGCTCCCGCGGATACGCAGTATTTT.

J is TRBJ2-7 and V is TRBV7-2; perhaps TRBD1 as D (6 bases). The CDR3 runs to 15 residues. The ends were cut back, 3 bases at V and 1 base at J, with 13 bases in the middle. Germline V lookup: CDR1 SGHTA, CDR2 FQGNSA. CDR3 amino acids: CASSFEQGKSYEQYF. CDR3 nucleotide sequence: TGTGCCAGCAGCTTCGAACAGGGAAAATCCTACGAGCAGTACTTC.

The gene calls are TRBV18 and TRBJ1-1, with D possibly TRBD1 on 6 matching bases. The CDR3 runs 14 residues. Trimming left V 3 bases short and J 2 bases short, with 10 bases between. In germline, CDR1 is KGHSH, CDR2 LQKENI. In DNA form, the CDR3 reads TGTGCCAGCTCACCTAGACAGGATAACACTGAAGCTTTCTTT. Residues: CASSPRQDNTEAFF.

Notes on this clonotype: One end of the junction fails to match germline, which may point to a read error. The CDR3 bases are TGTGCCAGCAGTGACTCTTTCGGGAACACTGAAGCTTTCTTT. Protein: CASSDSFGNTEAFF. The genes are TRBV6-6 and TRBJ1-1; D uncertain. Germline values: CDR1 MNHNY, CDR2 SVGAGI (reference sequence). This CDR3 region has 14 residues.